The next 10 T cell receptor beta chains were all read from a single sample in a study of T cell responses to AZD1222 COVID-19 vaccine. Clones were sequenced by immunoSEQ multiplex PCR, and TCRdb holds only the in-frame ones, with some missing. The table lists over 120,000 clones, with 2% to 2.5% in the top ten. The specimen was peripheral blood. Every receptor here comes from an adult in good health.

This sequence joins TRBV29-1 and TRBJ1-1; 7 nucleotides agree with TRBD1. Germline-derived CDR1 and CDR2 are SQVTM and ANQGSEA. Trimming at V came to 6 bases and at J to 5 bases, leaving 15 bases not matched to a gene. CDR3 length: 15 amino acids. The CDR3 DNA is TGCAGCGTGCTCCCCGGTGAGACAGGGAAAACTGAAGCTTTCTTT. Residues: CSVLPGETGKTEAFF.

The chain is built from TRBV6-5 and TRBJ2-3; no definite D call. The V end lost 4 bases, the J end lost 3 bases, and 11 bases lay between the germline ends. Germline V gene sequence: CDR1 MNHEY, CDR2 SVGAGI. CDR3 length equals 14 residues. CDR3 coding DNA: TGTGCCAGCAGTTCCGCCACTACAACAGATACGCAGTATTTT. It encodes CASSSATTTDTQYF.

CDR3: CASSAGRGPTDTQYF. In DNA form, the CDR3 reads TGTGCCAGCAGCGCCGGTAGGGGGCCGACAGATACGCAGTATTTT. The rearrangement uses TRBV7-3 and TRBJ2-3; 7 bases align to TRBD1. The V and J ends lost 5 bases and 3 bases, in that order; junction bases with no gene match: 8. The CDR3 loop spans 15 amino acids. In germline, CDR1 is SGHTA, CDR2 FQGTGA.

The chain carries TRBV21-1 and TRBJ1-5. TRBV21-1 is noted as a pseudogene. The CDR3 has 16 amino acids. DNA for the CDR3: TGTGCCAGCAGCAAGGACCGACGGGATAGCAATCAGCCCCAGCATTTT. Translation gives CASSKDRRDSNQPQHF.

The CDR3 loop reads CATSRDRGTNYGYTF. DNA of the CDR3: TGTGCCACCAGCAGAGATCGCGGCACCAACTATGGCTACACCTTC. This sequence joins TRBV15 and TRBJ1-2; no clear D. Trimming removed 0 bases from V and 2 bases from J, with 10 bases in between. The CDR3 spans 15 residues. Germline V gene sequence: CDR1 LNHNV, CDR2 YYDKDF (reference sequence).

CDR3 sequence reads: CASSPGPGVQMNTEAFF. Here the CDR3 DNA reads TGCGCCAGCAGCCCAGGACCCGGGGTCCAGATGAACACTGAAGCTTTCTTT. This rearrangement joins TRBV5-1 to TRBJ1-1, with D unresolved. V lost 4 bases and J lost 0, with 19 bases in between. Per germline, CDR1 SGHRS and CDR2 YFSETQ. CDR3 length: 17 amino acids.

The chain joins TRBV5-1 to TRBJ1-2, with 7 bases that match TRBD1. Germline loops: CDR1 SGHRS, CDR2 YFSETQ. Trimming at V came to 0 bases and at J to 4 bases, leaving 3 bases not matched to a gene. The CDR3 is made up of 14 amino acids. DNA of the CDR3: TGCGCCAGCAGCTTGGATCCAGGGGGCTATGGCTACACCTTC. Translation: CASSLDPGGYGYTF.

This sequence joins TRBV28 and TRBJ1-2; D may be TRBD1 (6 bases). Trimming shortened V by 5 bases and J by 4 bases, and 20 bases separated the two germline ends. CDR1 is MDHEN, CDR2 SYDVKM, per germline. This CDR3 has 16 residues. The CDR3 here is CASSTPGQIAGYGYTF. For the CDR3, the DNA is TGTGCCAGCAGTACCCCTGGACAGATCGCGGGCTATGGCTACACCTTC.

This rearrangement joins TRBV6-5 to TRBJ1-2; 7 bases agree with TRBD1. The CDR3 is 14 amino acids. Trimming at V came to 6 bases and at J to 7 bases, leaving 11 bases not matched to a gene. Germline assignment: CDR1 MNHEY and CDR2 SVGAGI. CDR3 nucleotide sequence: TGTGCCAGCAGCAACCGAGGGGGCGGAGGTGGCTACACCTTC. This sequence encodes CASSNRGGGGGYTF.

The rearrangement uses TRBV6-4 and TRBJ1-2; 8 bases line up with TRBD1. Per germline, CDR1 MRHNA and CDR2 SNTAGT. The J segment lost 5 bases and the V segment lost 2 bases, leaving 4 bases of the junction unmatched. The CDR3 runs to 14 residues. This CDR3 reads CASSDGRTGYGYTF. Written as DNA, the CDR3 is TGTGCCAGCAGTGACGGGAGGACAGGGTATGGCTACACCTTC.